This passage covers 13 T cell receptor beta chains from one sample sequenced in a study of blood T cell repertoires in COVID-19. The method was immunoSEQ multiplex PCR; TCRdb's version includes in-frame clones alone and lacks a portion of them. The sample lists around 65,000 clones; about 81% were seen once. Material: peripheral blood. These receptors were obtained from a human donor in a cohort sampled during active COVID-19.

The CDR3 loop is CASTKPRGFNGYTF. The CDR3 region has the DNA TGTGCCAGCACCAAACCCAGGGGATTCAATGGCTACACCTTC. The genes are TRBV28 and TRBJ1-2, with TRBD1 as a possible D gene (6 bases). Germline V gives CDR1 MDHEN, CDR2 SYDVKM. Trimming took 7 bases from V and 6 from J, leaving 18 bases between them. The CDR3 is 14 residues long.

This clone was picked up one time. The chain carries TRBV28 and TRBJ2-5; 13 bases agree with TRBD2. Germline CDR1 is MDHEN and CDR2 is SYDVKM. The CDR3 runs 16 residues. V lost 9 bases and J lost 2; bases outside the gene matches: 9. CDR3 amino acids: CASRNGLAGEQETQYF. The CDR3 region has the DNA TGTGCCAGTAGAAACGGACTAGCGGGAGAGCAAGAGACCCAGTACTTC.

The chain employs TRBV2 and TRBJ2-1, with D uncertain. In germline, CDR1 is SNHLY, CDR2 FYNNEI. This CDR3 is built from 11 residues. V gave up 4 bases and J gave up 9 bases, with 7 bases separating them. In DNA, the CDR3 is TGTGCCAGCAGTGTGGAGACTGAGCAGTTCTTC. Translation: CASSVETEQFF.

V usage is TRBV28 and J usage is TRBJ2-5; 9 nucleotides align to TRBD2. The CDR3 is 15 amino acids. Per germline, CDR1 MDHEN and CDR2 SYDVKM. V was clipped by 5 bases and J by 5 bases; unmatched bases: 9. In DNA form, the CDR3 reads TGTGCCAGCAGTGGGTATAGCGGGAGAGAGGAGACCCAGTACTTC. Amino acids: CASSGYSGREETQYF.

This sequence joins TRBV27 and TRBJ1-1; TRBD1 is a possible D gene (5 bases). V dropped 2 bases and J dropped 5 bases, with 12 bases sitting between them. Germline CDR1 is MNHEY and CDR2 is SMNVEV (reference sequence). The CDR3 covers 14 residues. CDR3 DNA: TGTGCCAGCAGTTTAGGGAGGGGTTCTACTGAAGCTTTCTTT. Translation: CASSLGRGSTEAFF.

This chain links TRBV6-2 or TRBV6-3 with TRBJ1-5, with 8 positions matching TRBD1. Trimming removed 1 base from V and 7 bases from J; junction bases left unmatched: 9. Germline V gives CDR1 MNHEY, CDR2 SVGEGT. The CDR3 is 16 residues long. CDR3 residues: CASSYLPPGGLQPQHF. The CDR3 DNA reads as TGTGCCAGCAGTTACTTGCCCCCAGGGGGCCTCCAGCCCCAGCATTTT.

The chain joins TRBV28 to TRBJ2-7; 7 nucleotides match TRBD2. With 11 bases clipped from V and 2 bases from J, the junction kept 9 bases outside the gene matches. Germline CDR1 MDHEN, CDR2 SYDVKM. The CDR3 spans 13 residues. The CDR3 sequence is CAVGRGGAYEQYF. CDR3 nucleotides: TGTGCCGTCGGACGTGGGGGGGCCTACGAGCAGTACTTC. Looking up the rest from reference TRBV28 and TRBJ2-7 gives the full variable domain: DVKVTQSSRYLVKRTGEKVFLECVQDMDHENMFWYRQDPGLGLRLIYFSYDVKMKEKGDIPEGYSVSREKKERFSLILESASTNQTSMYLCAVGRGGAYEQYFGPGTRLTVT.

This clone has only one observation. The V call is TRBV28, the J call TRBJ2-7; 7 bases align to TRBD1. V lost 5 bases to trimming and J lost 3 bases; unmatched junction nucleotides: 22. Per the germline V gene, CDR1 is MDHEN and CDR2 is SYDVKM. The CDR3 loop spans 19 amino acids. CDR3: CASSPLFPTGKLRGYEQYF. Written as DNA, the CDR3 is TGTGCCAGCAGTCCCCTTTTCCCGACAGGGAAGCTTAGAGGCTACGAGCAGTACTTC.

V is TRBV6-5 and J is TRBJ1-2; no reliable D call. Germline values: CDR1 MNHEY, CDR2 SVGAGI. The CDR3 extends over 14 amino acids. Trimming took 2 bases from V and 8 from J, leaving 15 bases between them. The CDR3 nucleotides read TGTGCCAGCAGTTACGCGACGGGTGCTGACGGCTACACCTTC. This translates into CASSYATGADGYTF.

In DNA, the CDR3 is TGTGCCAGCAGCCAAGAGCTGACTAGCGTGAATGAGCAGTTCTTC. It specifies CASSQELTSVNEQFF. V is TRBV4-2 and J is TRBJ2-1, with TRBD2 matching over 8 bases. Looked up from germline, CDR1 is LGHNA and CDR2 is YNFKEQ. The V gene end was trimmed by 0 bases and the J gene end by 7 bases; junction bases not matched to a gene: 5. This CDR3 comprises 15 residues.

To note about this clone: At one end, the junction sequence differs from germline, possibly due to a read error. The rearrangement joins TRBV7-2 to TRBJ2-7; possibly TRBD1 for D (6 bases). This CDR3 contains 14 residues. The V gene's germline CDR1 is SGHTA and CDR2 FQGNSA. This CDR3 is CASSLMGASNEQYF. In DNA form, the CDR3 reads TGTGCCAGCAGCTTAATGGGGGCCTCCAACGAGCAGTACTTC.

The rearrangement uses TRBV4-3 and TRBJ2-7, with D possibly TRBD1 on 6 matching bases. The CDR3 has 14 residues. Deletions cut 1 base from V and 6 bases from J, with 13 bases between. The germline gives CDR1 LGHNA, CDR2 YSLEER. The chain's CDR3 is CASSQALQGREQYF. In nucleotides, the CDR3 is TGCGCCAGCAGCCAAGCTTTACAGGGTCGCGAGCAGTACTTC.

The CDR3, as DNA: TGTGCCAGCAGCTTAGACGCGGGGGGTAATTCACCCCTCCACTTT. Its translation: CASSLDAGGNSPLHF. J is TRBJ1-6 and V is TRBV7-8, with D tentatively TRBD1 (5 bases). Germline assignment: CDR1 SGHVS and CDR2 FQNEAQ. Between the trimmed V and J ends, which lost 1 base and 6 bases, there was a span of 10 bases. There are 15 residues in the CDR3.